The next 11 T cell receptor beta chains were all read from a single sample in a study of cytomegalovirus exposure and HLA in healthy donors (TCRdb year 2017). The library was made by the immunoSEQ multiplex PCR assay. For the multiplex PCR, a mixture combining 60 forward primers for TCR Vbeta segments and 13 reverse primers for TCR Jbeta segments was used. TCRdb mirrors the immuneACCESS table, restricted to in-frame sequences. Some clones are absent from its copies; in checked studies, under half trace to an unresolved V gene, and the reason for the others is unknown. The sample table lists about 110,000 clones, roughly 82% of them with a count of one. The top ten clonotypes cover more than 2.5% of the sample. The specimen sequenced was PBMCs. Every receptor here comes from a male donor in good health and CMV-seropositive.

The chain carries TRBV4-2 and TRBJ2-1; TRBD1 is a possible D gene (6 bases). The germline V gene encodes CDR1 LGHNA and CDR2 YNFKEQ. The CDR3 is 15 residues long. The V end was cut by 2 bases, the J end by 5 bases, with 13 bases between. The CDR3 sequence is CASSQIFSGDNEQFF. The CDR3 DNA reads TGTGCCAGCAGCCAAATCTTTTCAGGGGACAATGAGCAGTTCTTC.

The CDR3 nucleotides are TGCGCCAGCAGCTTAGACAGGGGCCCCTCTGGGGCCAACGTCCTGACTTTC. This codes for CASSLDRGPSGANVLTF. This chain links TRBV5-1 with TRBJ2-6; TRBD1 matches 8 bases. The CDR3 has 17 residues. With V trimmed by 2 bases and J by 0 bases, 4 bases remained unmatched. Germline CDR1 and CDR2: SGHRS and YFSETQ.

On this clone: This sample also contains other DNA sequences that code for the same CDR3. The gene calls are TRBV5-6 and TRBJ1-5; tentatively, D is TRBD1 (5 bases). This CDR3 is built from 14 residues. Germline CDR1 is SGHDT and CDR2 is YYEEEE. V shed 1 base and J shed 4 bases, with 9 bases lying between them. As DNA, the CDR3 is TGTGCCAGCAGCTTGTGGGGGAGGAATCAGCCCCAGCATTTT. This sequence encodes CASSLWGRNQPQHF.

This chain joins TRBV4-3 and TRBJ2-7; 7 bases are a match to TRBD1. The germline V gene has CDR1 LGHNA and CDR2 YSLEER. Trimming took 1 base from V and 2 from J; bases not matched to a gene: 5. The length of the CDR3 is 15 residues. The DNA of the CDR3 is TGCGCCAGCAGCCAAGTGGGACAGCCGACCTACGAGCAGTACTTC. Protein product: CASSQVGQPTYEQYF.

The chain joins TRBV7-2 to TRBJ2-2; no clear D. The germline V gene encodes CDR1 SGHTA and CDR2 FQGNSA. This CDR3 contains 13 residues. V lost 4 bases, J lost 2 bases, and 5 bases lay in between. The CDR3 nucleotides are TGTGCCAGCAGCTCAGTAAACACCGGGGAGCTGTTTTTT. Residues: CASSSVNTGELFF.

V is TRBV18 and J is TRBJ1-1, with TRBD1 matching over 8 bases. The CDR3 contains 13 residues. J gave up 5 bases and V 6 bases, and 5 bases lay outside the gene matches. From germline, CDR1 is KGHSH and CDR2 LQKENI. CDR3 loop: CASSGTGGTEAFF. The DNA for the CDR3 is TGTGCCAGCTCCGGGACAGGCGGGACTGAAGCTTTCTTT.

The CDR3, as DNA: TGTGCCAGCAGCTTAGGGGGAGGTAATGGCTACACCTTC. Its translation: CASSLGGGNGYTF. The chain carries TRBV7-9 and TRBJ1-2; no definite D call. The V end was cut by 1 base, the J end by 6 bases, with 9 bases between. In germline, CDR1 is SEHNR, CDR2 FQNEAQ (reference sequence). The CDR3 spans 13 residues.

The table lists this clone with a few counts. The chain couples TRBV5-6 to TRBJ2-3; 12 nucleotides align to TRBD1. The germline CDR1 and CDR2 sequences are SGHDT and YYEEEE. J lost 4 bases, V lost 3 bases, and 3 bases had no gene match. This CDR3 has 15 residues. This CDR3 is CASSSGTGGPDTQYF. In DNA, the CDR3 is TGTGCCAGCAGCTCAGGGACAGGGGGCCCAGATACGCAGTATTTT.

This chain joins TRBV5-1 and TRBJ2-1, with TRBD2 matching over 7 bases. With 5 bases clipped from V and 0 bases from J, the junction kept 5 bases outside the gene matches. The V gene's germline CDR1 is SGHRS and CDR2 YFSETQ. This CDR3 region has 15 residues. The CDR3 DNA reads TGCGCCAGCAGATTAGCGGGTAGCTCCTACAATGAGCAGTTCTTC. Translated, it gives CASRLAGSSYNEQFF.

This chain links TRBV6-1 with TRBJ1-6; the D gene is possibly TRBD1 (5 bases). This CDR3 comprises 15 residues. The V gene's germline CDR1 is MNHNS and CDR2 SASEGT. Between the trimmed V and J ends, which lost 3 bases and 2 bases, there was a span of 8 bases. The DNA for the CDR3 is TGTGCCAGCAGTGAGGGGGGGACCTATAATTCACCCCTCCACTTT. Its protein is CASSEGGTYNSPLHF.

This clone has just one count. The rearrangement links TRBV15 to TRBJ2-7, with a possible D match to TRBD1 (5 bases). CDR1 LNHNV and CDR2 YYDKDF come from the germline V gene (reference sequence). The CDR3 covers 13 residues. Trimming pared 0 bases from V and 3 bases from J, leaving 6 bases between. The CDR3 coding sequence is TGTGCCACCAGCAGAGACAGGGACTACGAGCAGTACTTC. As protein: CATSRDRDYEQYF.